This is a list of T cell receptor beta chains from one sample in a study of shared clonotypes between healthy human individuals. Repertoires were generated with immunoSEQ multiplex PCR, while TCRdb's copy carries only in-frame clones and drops some. Here the sample spans fewer than 1.8 million clones, 98% to 99% being singletons. Sequenced input: naive CD4+ T cells sorted from blood. These receptors originate from a man aged 30 to 39 in good health. Each CDR3 is given with its conserved first and last residue. The order of the fields is CDR3 protein, CDR3 DNA, J gene, V gene, clone size, D gene. The D gene is left open where the match is weak. The size entry is marked missing in some rows and otherwise reads once, few, many or a size class.

CDR3aa: CASSFRIAGELFF; CDR3nt: TGTGCCAGCAGCTTCCGAATTGCCGGGGAGCTGTTTTTT; j_gene: TRBJ2-2; v_gene: TRBV5-5; abundance: once; d_gene: NA
CDR3aa: CASSLGRTSIPYEQYF; CDR3nt: TGCGCCAGCAGCTTGGGAAGGACAAGCATTCCCTACGAGCAGTACTTC; j_gene: TRBJ2-7; v_gene: TRBV5-1; abundance: NA; d_gene: NA
CDR3aa: CASSDSGRGTDTQYF; CDR3nt: TGTGCCAGCAGTGACTCGGGCCGAGGCACAGATACGCAGTATTTT; j_gene: TRBJ2-3; v_gene: TRBV6-4; abundance: NA; d_gene: NA
CDR3aa: CASSEPDSSQPQHF; CDR3nt: TGTGCCAGCAGTGAACCCGACTCTTCTCAGCCCCAGCATTTT; j_gene: TRBJ1-5; v_gene: TRBV2; abundance: NA; d_gene: NA
CDR3aa: CASSPYPGQGRFSNQPQHF; CDR3nt: TGTGCCAGCAGTCCTTATCCGGGACAGGGGCGCTTCAGCAATCAGCCCCAGCATTTT; j_gene: TRBJ1-5; v_gene: TRBV5-5; abundance: NA; d_gene: TRBD1
CDR3aa: CASSSPGQGAGELFF; CDR3nt: TGTGCCAGCAGTAGCCCGGGACAGGGTGCCGGGGAGCTGTTTTTT; j_gene: TRBJ2-2; v_gene: TRBV28; abundance: once; d_gene: TRBD1
CDR3aa: CAISDRDYNTGELFF; CDR3nt: TGTGCCATCAGTGACCGGGACTATAACACCGGGGAGCTGTTTTTT; j_gene: TRBJ2-2; v_gene: TRBV10-3; abundance: NA; d_gene: TRBD2
CDR3aa: CASSVNTGPGEKLFF; CDR3nt: TGTGCCAGCAGCGTCAACACAGGACCGGGTGAAAAACTGTTTTTT; j_gene: TRBJ1-4; v_gene: TRBV9; abundance: NA; d_gene: NA
CDR3aa: CASSTGTLQQYF; CDR3nt: TGTGCCAGTAGTACCGGGACCCTCCAACAGTACTTC; j_gene: TRBJ2-7; v_gene: TRBV19; abundance: NA; d_gene: NA
CDR3aa: CASSQEVTGLGFYEQYF; CDR3nt: TGTGCCAGCAGCCAAGAGGTCACAGGGTTAGGATTCTACGAGCAGTACTTC; j_gene: TRBJ2-7; v_gene: TRBV4-2; abundance: NA; d_gene: NA
CDR3aa: CASSVMGASYGYTF; CDR3nt: TGTGCCAGCAGCGTAATGGGGGCCTCCTATGGCTACACCTTC; j_gene: TRBJ1-2; v_gene: TRBV9; abundance: NA; d_gene: NA
CDR3aa: CASSDDKMGYEQYF; CDR3nt: TGCGCCAGCAGTGACGATAAGATGGGATACGAGCAGTACTTC; j_gene: TRBJ2-7; v_gene: TRBV10-1; abundance: NA; d_gene: NA